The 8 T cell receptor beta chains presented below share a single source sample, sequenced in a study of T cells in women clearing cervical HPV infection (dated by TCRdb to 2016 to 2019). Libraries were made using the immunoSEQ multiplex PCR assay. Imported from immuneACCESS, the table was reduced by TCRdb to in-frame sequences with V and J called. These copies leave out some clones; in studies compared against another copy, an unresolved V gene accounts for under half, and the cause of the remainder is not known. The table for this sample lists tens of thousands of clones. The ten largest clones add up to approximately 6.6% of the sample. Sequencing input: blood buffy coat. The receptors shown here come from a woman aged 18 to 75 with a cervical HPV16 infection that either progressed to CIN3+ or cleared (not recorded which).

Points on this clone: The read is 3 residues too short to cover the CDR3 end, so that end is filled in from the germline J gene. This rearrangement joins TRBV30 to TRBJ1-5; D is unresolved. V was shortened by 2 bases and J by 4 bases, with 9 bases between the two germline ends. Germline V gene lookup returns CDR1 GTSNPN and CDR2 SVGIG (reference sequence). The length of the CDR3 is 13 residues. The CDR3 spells CAWSPQWNQPQHF. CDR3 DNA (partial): TGTGCCTGGAGTCCACAGTGGAATCAGCCC. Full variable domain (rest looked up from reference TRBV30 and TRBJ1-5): SQTIHQWPATLVQPVGSPLSLECTVEGTSNPNLYWYRQAAGRGLQLLFYSVGIGQISSEVPQNLSASRPQDRQFILSSKKLLLSDSGFYLCAWSPQWNQPQHFGDGTRLSIL.

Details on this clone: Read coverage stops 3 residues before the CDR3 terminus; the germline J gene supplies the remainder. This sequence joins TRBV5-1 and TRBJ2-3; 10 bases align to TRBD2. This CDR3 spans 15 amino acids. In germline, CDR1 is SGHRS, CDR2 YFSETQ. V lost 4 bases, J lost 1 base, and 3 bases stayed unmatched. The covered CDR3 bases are TGCGCCAGCAGCCCAGGGACTAGCGGCACAGATACG. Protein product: CASSPGTSGTDT. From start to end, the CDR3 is CASSPGTSGTDTQYF.

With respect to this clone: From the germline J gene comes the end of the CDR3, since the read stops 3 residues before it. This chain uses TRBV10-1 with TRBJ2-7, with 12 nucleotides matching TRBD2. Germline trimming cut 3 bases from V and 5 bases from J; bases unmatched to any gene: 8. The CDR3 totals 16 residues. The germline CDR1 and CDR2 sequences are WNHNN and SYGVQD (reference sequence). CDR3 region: CASSDPGTSGRNEQYF. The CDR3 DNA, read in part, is TGCGCCAGCAGTGACCCCGGGACTAGCGGGCGCAACGAG.

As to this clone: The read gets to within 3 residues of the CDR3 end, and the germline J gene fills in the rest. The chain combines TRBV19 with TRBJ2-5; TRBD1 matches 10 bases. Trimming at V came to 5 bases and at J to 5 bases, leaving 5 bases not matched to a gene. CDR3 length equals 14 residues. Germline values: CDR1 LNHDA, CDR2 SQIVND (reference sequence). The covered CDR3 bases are TGTGCCAGTAGTCGACAGGGGGCGAGGGAGACC. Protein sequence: CASSRQGARET. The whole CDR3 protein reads CASSRQGARETQYF.

CDR3 sequence: CASSLTAGQSYEQYF. The part of the CDR3 DNA that was read is TGTGCCAGCAGCTTAACTGCGGGACAGAGCTACGAG. This chain joins TRBV7-8 and TRBJ2-7; maybe TRBD1 (7 bases). The observed sequence ends 3 residues before the CDR3 terminus, with the missing tail filled in from the germline J gene. The CDR3 is 15 amino acids. Germline V gives CDR1 SGHVS, CDR2 FQNEAQ. Trimming removed 2 bases at V and 3 bases at J, with 14 bases between.

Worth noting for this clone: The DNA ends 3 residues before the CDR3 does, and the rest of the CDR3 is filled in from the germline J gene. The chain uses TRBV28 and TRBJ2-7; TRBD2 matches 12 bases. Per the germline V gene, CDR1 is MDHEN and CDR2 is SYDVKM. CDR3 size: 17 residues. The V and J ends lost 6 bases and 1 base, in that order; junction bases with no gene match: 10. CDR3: CASRPTTSGRPSYEQYF. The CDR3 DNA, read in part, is TGTGCCAGCAGGCCTACGACTAGCGGGAGACCATCCTACGAG. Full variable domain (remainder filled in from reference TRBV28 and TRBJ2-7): DVKVTQSSRYLVKRTGEKVFLECVQDMDHENMFWYRQDPGLGLRLIYFSYDVKMKEKGDIPEGYSVSREKKERFSLILESASTNQTSMYLCASRPTTSGRPSYEQYFGPGTRLTVT.

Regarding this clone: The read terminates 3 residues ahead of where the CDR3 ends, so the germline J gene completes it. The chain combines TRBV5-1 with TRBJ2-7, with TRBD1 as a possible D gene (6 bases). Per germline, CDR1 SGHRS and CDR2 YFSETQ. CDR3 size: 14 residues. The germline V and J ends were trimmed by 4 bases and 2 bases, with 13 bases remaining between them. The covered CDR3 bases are TGCGCCAGCAGCCTTCGGGACAAGACCTACGAG. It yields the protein CASSLRDKTYE. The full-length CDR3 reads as CASSLRDKTYEQYF.

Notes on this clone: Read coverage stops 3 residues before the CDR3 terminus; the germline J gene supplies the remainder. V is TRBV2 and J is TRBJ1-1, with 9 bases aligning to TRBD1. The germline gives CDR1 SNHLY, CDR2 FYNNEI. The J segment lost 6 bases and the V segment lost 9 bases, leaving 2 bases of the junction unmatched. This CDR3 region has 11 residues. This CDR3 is CARGQGAEAFF. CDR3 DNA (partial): TGTGCCAGGGGACAGGGCGCTGAA.